The sequence of this TCR beta chain was determined in a study of blood T cell repertoires in COVID-19. Across the whole study: Both acute and convalescent COVID-19 samples were obtained from the United States, Italy and Spain. PBMCs, B-cell-depleted T cells, or T cells provided the cDNA or gDNA that made up the material.

The protocol was immunoSEQ multiplex PCR, while the TCRdb copy is restricted to in-frame clones and leaves out a portion. The sample yields 250,000 to 300,000 clones, 70% to 90% seen once. Deletions cut 2 bases from V and 3 bases from J, with 23 bases between. Germline V gene data show CDR1 as MGHRA and CDR2 as YSYEKL. CDR3 length equals 18 residues. Across fewer than 25 US areas, participants ranged in age from 18 to 89 years. All recovered Cohort 3 donors got two negative PCRs, got clearance, or saw symptom resolution. Input material: PBMCs or T cells enriched from blood (not recorded which). V usage is TRBV4-1 and J usage is TRBJ2-7, with a possible D match to TRBD1 (6 bases). The TCR was taken from a woman in her twenties or thirties who had recovered from COVID-19. The CDR3 nucleotides read TGCGCCAGCAGCCAACGGACAGCGCGAAGGACCATGATCTACGAGCAGTACTTC. This codes for CASSQRTARRTMIYEQYF.